The 32 T cell receptor beta chains reported below all come from one sample, sequenced in a study of blood T cell repertoires in COVID-19. The protocol was immunoSEQ multiplex PCR, while the TCRdb copy is restricted to in-frame clones and leaves out a portion. Of around 150,000 clones listed, approximately 85% are singletons. The specimen was peripheral blood. The receptors derive from a man aged 55 to 69 with active or convalescent COVID-19.

This chain uses TRBV7-9 with TRBJ2-1, with D maybe TRBD1 (5 bases). The CDR3 length is 15 residues. CDR1 and CDR2 (germline): SEHNR, FQNEAQ (reference sequence). V lost 3 bases and J lost 5, with 14 bases in between. CDR3 DNA: TGTGCCAGCAGCTTTAGACAGCAGAATAACAATGAGCAGTTCTTC. Protein: CASSFRQQNNNEQFF.

This chain links TRBV29-1 with TRBJ1-1, with 9 bases lining up with TRBD1. J lost 4 bases, V lost 7 bases, and 4 bases had no gene match. Germline lookup yields CDR1 SQVTM and CDR2 ANQGSEA. There are 12 residues in the CDR3. As DNA, the CDR3 is TGCAGCGGTCAACAGGGGGCCACTGAAGCTTTCTTT. This gives the protein CSGQQGATEAFF.

J is TRBJ2-7 and V is TRBV11-3, with D possibly matching TRBD1 (7 bases). Germline-derived CDR1 and CDR2 are SGHNT and YENEEA. This CDR3 is built from 14 residues. Trimming removed 5 bases from V and 6 bases from J, with 17 bases in between. The CDR3 DNA reads TGTGCCAGCAGCCAGGGGGGCTCTTTGGGCGAGCAGTACTTC. Residues: CASSQGGSLGEQYF.

This chain connects TRBV3-1 (or the pseudogene TRBV3-2) to TRBJ1-6; TRBD1 agrees at 9 bases. The CDR3 is 14 amino acids. With 4 bases clipped from V and 13 bases from J, the junction kept 8 bases outside the gene matches. CDR1 is LGHDT and CDR2 is YNNKEL in the germline V gene (reference sequence). The CDR3 nucleotides are TGTGCCAGCAGCCGGGGACAGGGACTTACGCCCCTCCACTTT. Its protein product is CASSRGQGLTPLHF.

This clone was observed once. V usage is TRBV7-6 and J usage is TRBJ2-5; 8 bases align to TRBD2. The V segment lost 1 base and the J segment 5 bases; nucleotides outside the gene matches: 9. The CDR3 spans 16 residues. CDR1 SGHVS and CDR2 FNYEAQ come from the germline V gene. In nucleotides, the CDR3 is TGTGCCAGCAGCTTAGGGGACGGGAGGGCCAGGGAGACCCAGTACTTC. Its translation is CASSLGDGRARETQYF.

The rearrangement links TRBV18 to TRBJ2-7; 7 bases agree with TRBD1. Germline CDR1 KGHSH, CDR2 LQKENI. Trimming took 3 bases from V and 0 from J; bases not matched to a gene: 5. The CDR3 extends over 15 amino acids. The CDR3 loop reads CASSPPGQYSYEQYF. The DNA of the CDR3 is TGTGCCAGCTCACCCCCGGGACAGTACTCCTACGAGCAGTACTTC.

The chain uses TRBV15 and TRBJ1-4, with D unclear. V dropped 0 bases and J dropped 4 bases, with 15 bases sitting between them. The CDR3 loop spans 17 amino acids. From germline, CDR1 is LNHNV and CDR2 YYDKDF (reference sequence). This CDR3 reads CATSRDSSGTINEKLFF. For the CDR3, the DNA is TGTGCCACCAGCAGAGATTCCTCAGGTACCATTAATGAAAAACTGTTTTTT.

This clone was picked up a small number of times. This chain links TRBV5-1 with TRBJ2-3, with 11 bases that match TRBD2. CDR1 SGHRS and CDR2 YFSETQ come from the germline V gene. V was clipped by 5 bases and J by 2 bases; unmatched bases: 10. This CDR3 comprises 17 residues. The chain's CDR3 is CASRSFSGRANTDTQYF. CDR3 coding DNA: TGCGCCAGCAGATCATTTAGCGGGAGGGCCAACACAGATACGCAGTATTTT.

CDR3 bases: TGTGCCAGCAGCCTGGACAGGGCGAGGGAGCAGTACTTC. It codes for CASSLDRAREQYF. This rearrangement joins TRBV5-8 to TRBJ2-7, with 8 bases identical to TRBD1. The V gene's germline CDR1 is SGHTS and CDR2 YDEGEE. V trimming: 4 bases; J trimming: 7 bases; junction bases outside the gene matches: 7. The CDR3 extends over 13 amino acids.

This rearrangement joins TRBV5-1 to TRBJ2-1; D is ambiguous. The germline V and J ends were trimmed by 7 bases and 2 bases, with 16 bases remaining between them. Germline V gene data show CDR1 as SGHRS and CDR2 as YFSETQ. This CDR3 contains 15 residues. CDR3 coding DNA: TGCGCCAGCCGCCTTGCCCCCTCAGCCTACAATGAGCAGTTCTTC. This translates into CASRLAPSAYNEQFF.

The rearrangement joins TRBV24-1 to TRBJ2-7; D ambiguous. The CDR3 loop spans 16 amino acids. Per the germline V gene, CDR1 is KGHDR and CDR2 is SFDVKD. V lost 0 bases and J 2 bases, leaving 13 bases between the germline ends. CDR3 nucleotide sequence: TGTGCCACCAGTGATTTGACAGTGATTAATACCTACGAGCAGTACTTC. As protein: CATSDLTVINTYEQYF.

In the case of this clone: The junction does not match germline at one end; this may be a read error. V is TRBV7-2 and J is TRBJ2-3, with 7 nucleotides matching TRBD2. Germline CDR1 is SGHTA and CDR2 is FQGNSA. The CDR3 totals 16 residues. The CDR3 reads CASSFGAGLSTDTQYF. The CDR3 nucleotides are TGTGCTAGCAGCTTTGGAGCGGGGTTATCCACAGATACGCAGTATTTT.

The gene calls are TRBV6-4 and TRBJ2-1; D ambiguous. The CDR3 runs to 13 residues. Trimming cost V 6 bases and J 9 bases, with 15 bases left between them. Germline CDR1 and CDR2: MRHNA and SNTAGT. CDR3 DNA sequence: TGTGCCAGCAGCCCCCAAGCCGGTGTTGAGCAGTTCTTC. It encodes CASSPQAGVEQFF.

The V gene is TRBV5-4, the J gene TRBJ2-2, with 10 nucleotides matching TRBD1. The CDR3 covers 15 residues. Germline-derived CDR1 and CDR2 are SGHNT and YYREEE (reference sequence). V lost 0 bases and J lost 6; bases outside the gene matches: 2. For the CDR3, the DNA is TGTGCCAGCAGCTTGGTTGGGACAGGGGCCGGGGAGCTGTTTTTT. The encoded protein is CASSLVGTGAGELFF.

V gene TRBV27 combines with J gene TRBJ2-2, with TRBD2 matching 11 bases. The trim removed 7 bases at V and 2 bases at J, leaving 6 bases unmatched. CDR3 size: 16 residues. The germline V gene has CDR1 MNHEY and CDR2 SMNVEV (reference sequence). The CDR3 reads CASKELAGVNTGELFF. The CDR3 DNA sequence: TGTGCCAGCAAGGAACTAGCGGGAGTTAACACCGGGGAGCTGTTTTTT.

The V and J genes are TRBV11-2 and TRBJ1-2; possible D gene TRBD1, 5 bases. CDR3 length: 14 amino acids. V shed 1 base and J shed 8 bases, with 14 bases lying between them. Germline values: CDR1 SGHAT, CDR2 FQNNGV. The CDR3 nucleotides read TGTGCCAGCAGCTTAGCGGGAGGGACGAGAGGCTACACCTTC. The encoded protein is CASSLAGGTRGYTF.

The V and J genes are TRBV5-6 and TRBJ1-5, with D unclear. Germline V lookup: CDR1 SGHDT, CDR2 YYEEEE. This CDR3 contains 17 residues. The V gene lost 2 bases and the J gene lost 3 bases, with 18 bases spanning the gap. The CDR3 DNA is TGTGCCAGCAGCTTAAGAGCGGCAACAACTATCAATCAGCCCCAGCATTTT. This sequence encodes CASSLRAATTINQPQHF.

The gene calls are TRBV18 and TRBJ1-1; TRBD1 might be the D (6 bases). V was clipped by 6 bases and J by 3 bases, with 17 bases between them. CDR3 length: 15 residues. CDR1 is KGHSH and CDR2 is LQKENI in the germline V gene. The CDR3 DNA sequence: TGTGCCAGCTCCCCGATCTCGACAGGCGACACTGAAGCTTTCTTT. This sequence encodes CASSPISTGDTEAFF.

CDR3 DNA sequence: TGTGCCAGCAGCCGCCCGGGACAGGGCAATGAGCAGTTCTTC. Its translation: CASSRPGQGNEQFF. This chain links TRBV5-4 with TRBJ2-1; 9 nucleotides align to TRBD1. The V gene end was trimmed by 4 bases and the J gene end by 6 bases; junction bases not matched to a gene: 5. Germline-derived CDR1 and CDR2 are SGHNT and YYREEE (reference sequence). The CDR3 has 14 amino acids.

The chain employs TRBV5-1 and TRBJ1-5; 7 bases are shared with TRBD1. Germline CDR1 and CDR2: SGHRS and YFSETQ. This CDR3 has 14 amino acids. The V and J ends lost 3 bases and 5 bases, in that order; junction bases with no gene match: 5. The CDR3 loop is CASSSGQPDQPQHF. CDR3 sequence (DNA): TGCGCCAGCAGCTCGGGACAGCCCGATCAGCCCCAGCATTTT.

This CDR3 is CATGQGLRETQYF. Written as DNA, the CDR3 is TGCGCCACTGGACAGGGATTACGTGAGACCCAGTACTTC. The chain is built from TRBV5-1 and TRBJ2-5, with TRBD1 matching 8 bases. The CDR3 contains 13 residues. The V segment lost 9 bases and the J segment 5 bases; nucleotides outside the gene matches: 9. Germline V gives CDR1 SGHRS, CDR2 YFSETQ.

This clone appeared once. The gene calls are TRBV2 and TRBJ2-7; TRBD1 matches 8 bases. The CDR3 totals 13 residues. Unmatched junction bases numbered 2, after V lost 6 bases and J lost 1 base. CDR1 is SNHLY, CDR2 FYNNEI, per germline. The chain's CDR3 is CASRRTGSYEQYF. Written as DNA, the CDR3 is TGTGCCAGCAGGCGGACAGGGTCCTACGAGCAGTACTTC.

The chain carries TRBV2 and TRBJ1-2, with TRBD1 as a possible D gene (5 bases). The V gene lost 6 bases and the J gene lost 8 bases, with 10 bases spanning the gap. The CDR3 runs 11 residues. Germline V gene sequence: CDR1 SNHLY, CDR2 FYNNEI. The CDR3 sequence: CASSREEGYTF. The CDR3 DNA sequence: TGTGCCAGCAGCAGGGAAGAGGGCTACACCTTC. Full variable domain (remainder filled in from reference TRBV2 and TRBJ1-2): EPEVTQTPSHQVTQMGQEVILRCVPISNHLYFYWYRQILGQKVEFLVSFYNNEISEKSEIFDDQFSVERPDGSNFTLKIRSTKLEDSAMYFCASSREEGYTFGSGTRLTVV.

The gene calls are TRBV2 and TRBJ2-1; 9 bases fit TRBD1. With V trimmed by 6 bases and J by 0 bases, 3 bases remained unmatched. Germline lookup yields CDR1 SNHLY and CDR2 FYNNEI. The CDR3 loop spans 15 amino acids. CDR3 amino acids: CASRGTGSSYNEQFF. CDR3 DNA sequence: TGTGCCAGCAGGGGGACAGGGAGCTCCTACAATGAGCAGTTCTTC.

This sequence joins TRBV6-5 and TRBJ1-5; no clear D. V was clipped by 5 bases and J by 3 bases, with 11 bases between them. This CDR3 contains 14 residues. Looked up from germline, CDR1 is MNHEY and CDR2 is SVGAGI. CDR3 nucleotide sequence: TGTGCCAGCAGTATGGCCGGGAACAATCAGCCCCAGCATTTT. This codes for CASSMAGNNQPQHF.

The chain employs TRBV3-1 (or the pseudogene TRBV3-2) and TRBJ2-3; D not resolved. The germline V gene has CDR1 LGHDT and CDR2 YNNKEL (reference sequence). This CDR3 spans 15 amino acids. Between the trimmed V and J ends, which lost 0 bases and 0 bases, there was a span of 7 bases. The CDR3 nucleotides are TGTGCCAGCAGCCAAGATGGCAAGAGCACAGATACGCAGTATTTT. It is translated as CASSQDGKSTDTQYF.

J is TRBJ1-1 and V is TRBV19; D is undetermined. Per germline, CDR1 LNHDA and CDR2 SQIVND (reference sequence). The CDR3 extends over 15 amino acids. Trimming pared 3 bases from V and 0 bases from J, leaving 11 bases between. Here the CDR3 DNA reads TGTGCCAGTAGTATTTGGGCAGGCATGAACACTGAAGCTTTCTTT. It is translated as CASSIWAGMNTEAFF.

This clone was seen more than once but under ten times. J is TRBJ2-5 and V is TRBV29-1; D is perhaps TRBD2 (5 bases). Germline V gene data show CDR1 as SQVTM and CDR2 as ANQGSEA. This CDR3 has 10 amino acids. The CDR3 bases are TGCAGTTCGGGGTTGGAGACCCAGTACTTC. Its protein product is CSSGLETQYF.

This chain joins TRBV6-4 and TRBJ2-1, with 10 bases lining up with TRBD2. With 6 bases clipped from V and 2 bases from J, the junction kept 4 bases outside the gene matches. From germline, CDR1 is MRHNA and CDR2 SNTAGT. The CDR3 totals 15 residues. CDR3 loop: CASSRLAGTYNEQFF. CDR3 nucleotide sequence: TGTGCCAGCAGCCGACTAGCGGGTACCTACAATGAGCAGTTCTTC.

The table lists this clone with a count of one. This chain joins TRBV7-2 and TRBJ2-2; D not resolved. V was pared by 3 bases and J by 4 bases, with 18 bases between. The CDR3 has 17 amino acids. Per germline, CDR1 SGHTA and CDR2 FQGNSA. CDR3 sequence: CASSFPYRASPTGELFF. The CDR3, as DNA: TGTGCCAGCAGCTTTCCCTACAGAGCAAGCCCCACCGGGGAGCTGTTTTTT.

This sequence joins TRBV3-1 (or the pseudogene TRBV3-2) and TRBJ2-1, with 10 bases matching TRBD1. V lost 6 bases, J lost 9 bases, and 8 bases stayed unmatched. This CDR3 contains 14 residues. Germline CDR1 reads LGHDT; CDR2 reads YNNKEL (reference sequence). The CDR3 coding sequence is TGTGCCAGCAGTCCCGGGACAGGGGAGAGTGAGCAGTTCTTC. Protein product: CASSPGTGESEQFF.

The chain recombines TRBV5-1 with TRBJ2-7; D is possibly TRBD1 (5 bases). CDR1 is SGHRS and CDR2 is YFSETQ in the germline V gene. There are 13 residues in the CDR3. V shed 6 bases and J shed 5 bases, with 15 bases lying between them. The CDR3 DNA follows: TGCGCCAGCAAGGAAACAGGAATACACGAGCAGTACTTC. This sequence encodes CASKETGIHEQYF.